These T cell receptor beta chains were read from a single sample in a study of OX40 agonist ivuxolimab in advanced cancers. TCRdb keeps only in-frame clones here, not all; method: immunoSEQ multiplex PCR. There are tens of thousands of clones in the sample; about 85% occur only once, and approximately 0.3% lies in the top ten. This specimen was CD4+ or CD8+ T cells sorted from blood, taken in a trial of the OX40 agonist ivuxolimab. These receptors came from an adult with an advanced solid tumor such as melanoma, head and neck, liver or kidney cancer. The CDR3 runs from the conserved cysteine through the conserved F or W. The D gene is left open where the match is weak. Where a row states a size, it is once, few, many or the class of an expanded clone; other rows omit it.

CASSPAGQNYEQYF	TGTGCCAGCTCACCGGCAGGACAGAACTACGAGCAGTACTTC	TRBJ2-7	TRBV18	-	-
CASSLRGTAGEKLFF	TGCGCCAGCAGCCTGAGGGGGACAGCGGGTGAAAAACTGTTTTTT	TRBJ1-4	TRBV5-1	TRBD1	-
CASSIGRGPSVPQETQYF	TGTGCCAGTAGTATAGGTCGTGGGCCGTCCGTCCCCCAAGAGACCCAGTACTTC	TRBJ2-5	TRBV19	-	-
CASSSIGLSVYGYTF	TGTGCCAGCAGCTCCATAGGTCTGTCGGTCTATGGCTACACCTTC	TRBJ1-2	TRBV7-2	-	-
CASRDRGYGYTF	TGTGCCAGCCGGGACAGGGGCTATGGCTACACCTTC	TRBJ1-2	TRBV19	TRBD1	-
CASSYFDGNYGYTF	TGTGCCAGCAGTTACTTCGACGGGAACTATGGCTACACCTTC	TRBJ1-2	TRBV6-5	-	-
CASSGSQGATKNIQYF	TGTGCCAGTAGTGGTTCACAGGGGGCGACCAAAAACATTCAGTACTTC	TRBJ2-4	TRBV19	TRBD1	-
CASSLDRGTDTQYF	TGTGCCAGCAGCCTGGACAGGGGAACAGATACGCAGTATTTT	TRBJ2-3	TRBV7-6	TRBD1	-
CAIGIAGQGITGELFF	TGTGCCATCGGTATTGCGGGACAGGGGATCACCGGGGAGCTGTTTTTT	TRBJ2-2	TRBV7-8	TRBD1	-
CASSLDRVLSEAFF	TGTGCCAGCAGCTTAGACAGGGTACTGAGTGAAGCTTTCTTT	TRBJ1-1	TRBV11-2	-	-
CASSALAGYQETQYF	TGTGCCAGCAGTGCTCTAGCGGGGTATCAAGAGACCCAGTACTTC	TRBJ2-5	TRBV6-1	TRBD2	-
CASSFRASTDTQYF	TGTGCTAGCAGCTTTAGAGCTAGCACAGATACGCAGTATTTT	TRBJ2-3	TRBV7-7	-	-
CASSWGGGAPDTQYF	TGCGCCAGCAGCTGGGGAGGGGGGGCTCCAGATACGCAGTATTTT	TRBJ2-3	TRBV5-1	-	-
CASSRGREQYF	TGTGCCAGCAGCCGCGGGCGCGAGCAGTACTTC	TRBJ2-7	TRBV7-2	-	once
CASSLARDRGMSTEAFF	TGCGCCAGCAGCTTGGCTAGGGATCGGGGGATGAGCACTGAAGCTTTCTTT	TRBJ1-1	TRBV5-1	-	-
CASSIDLIAGELFF	TGTGCCAGTAGTATAGATCTAATCGCCGGGGAGCTGTTTTTT	TRBJ2-2	TRBV19	-	-
CASSLAVTSGGIDTGELFF	TGTGCCAGCAGCTTAGCTGTCACTAGCGGGGGGATCGACACCGGGGAGCTGTTTTTT	TRBJ2-2	TRBV7-2	TRBD2	-
CASSYSKGMGEAFF	TGTGCCAGCAGTTACTCGAAGGGTATGGGTGAAGCTTTCTTT	TRBJ1-1	TRBV6-5	-	-
CASGLDGGGTDTQYF	TGTGCTAGTGGTTTAGACGGGGGGGGCACAGATACGCAGTATTTT	TRBJ2-3	TRBV12-5	TRBD2	-
CASRTMDLGRETQYF	TGTGCCAGTAGGACTATGGACCTCGGAAGGGAGACCCAGTACTTC	TRBJ2-5	TRBV19	-	-